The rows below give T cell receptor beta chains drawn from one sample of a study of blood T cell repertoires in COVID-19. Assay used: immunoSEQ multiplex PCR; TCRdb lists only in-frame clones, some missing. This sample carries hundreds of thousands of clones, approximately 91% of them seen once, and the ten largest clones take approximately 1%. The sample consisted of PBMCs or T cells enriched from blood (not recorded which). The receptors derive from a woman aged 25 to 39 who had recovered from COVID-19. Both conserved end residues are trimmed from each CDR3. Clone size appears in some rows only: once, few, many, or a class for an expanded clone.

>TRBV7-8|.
ASSIPRGWETQY
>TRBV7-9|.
ASSRSGQLSNTEAF
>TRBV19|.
ASSIVTSSGNTIY
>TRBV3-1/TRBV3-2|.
ASSQGRGQY
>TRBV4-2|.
ASSPTGGTETQY
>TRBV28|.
ASVVGGWDQPQH
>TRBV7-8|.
ASSLELAVGHYGYT
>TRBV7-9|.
ASSSWTGSYEQY
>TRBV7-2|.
ASSSETGASYGYT
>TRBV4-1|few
ASRDRGTQY
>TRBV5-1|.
ASSVKGQRNEKLF
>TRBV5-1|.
ASSLASDTQY
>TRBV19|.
ASSTQASAGPNNEQF
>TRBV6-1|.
ASSEAHQGSLYEQY
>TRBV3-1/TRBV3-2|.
ASSQAQGRTGELF
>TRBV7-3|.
ASSLVGGGTEAF
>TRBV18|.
ASSPRTGPHALSEAF
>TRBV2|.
ASSEPGGQNEQF
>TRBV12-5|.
ASGLLGGGNTEAF
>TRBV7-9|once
ASSQGTGAAKNIQY
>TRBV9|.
ASSISGGVQETQY
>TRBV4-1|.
ASSPTGGGMRETQY
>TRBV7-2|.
ASSWATFGGELF
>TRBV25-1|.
ASRGTGVNYGYT
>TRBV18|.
ASSHDRNLNEKLF
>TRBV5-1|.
ASSLVASGTLRRYEQY
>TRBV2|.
ASRPGMNTEAF
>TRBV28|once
ASSLPGELNTEAF